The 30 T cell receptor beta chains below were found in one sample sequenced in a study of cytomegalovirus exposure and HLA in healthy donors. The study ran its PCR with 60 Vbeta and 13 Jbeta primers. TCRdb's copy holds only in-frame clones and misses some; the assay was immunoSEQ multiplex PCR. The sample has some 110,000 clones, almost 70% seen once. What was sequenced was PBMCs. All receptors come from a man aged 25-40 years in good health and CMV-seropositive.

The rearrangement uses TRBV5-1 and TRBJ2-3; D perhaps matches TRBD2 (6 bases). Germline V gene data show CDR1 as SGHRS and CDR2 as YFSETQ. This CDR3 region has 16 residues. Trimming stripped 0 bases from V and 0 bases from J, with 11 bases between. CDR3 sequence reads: CASSLESGQSTDTQYF. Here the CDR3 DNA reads TGCGCCAGCAGCTTGGAGAGCGGGCAAAGCACAGATACGCAGTATTTT.

Here the CDR3 reads CATFAQGNGGYTF. The CDR3 region has the DNA TGTGCCACCTTCGCGCAGGGGAACGGTGGCTACACCTTC. The rearrangement links TRBV5-4 to TRBJ1-2; a weak D match, TRBD1 (6 bases). The V gene lost 9 bases and the J gene lost 7 bases, with 19 bases spanning the gap. The length of the CDR3 is 13 residues. The germline V gene encodes CDR1 SGHNT and CDR2 YYREEE (reference sequence).

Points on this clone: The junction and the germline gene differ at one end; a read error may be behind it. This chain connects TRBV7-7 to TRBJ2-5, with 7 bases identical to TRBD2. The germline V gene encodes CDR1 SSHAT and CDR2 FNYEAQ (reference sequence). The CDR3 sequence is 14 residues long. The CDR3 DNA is TGTGCTAGCAGCCTTGCGGGAGTCCAAGAGACCCAGTACTTC. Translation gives CASSLAGVQETQYF. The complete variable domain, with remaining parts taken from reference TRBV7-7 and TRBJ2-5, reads GAGVSQSPRYKVTKRGQDVTLRCDPISSHATLYWYQQALGQGPEFLTYFNYEAQPDKSGLPSDRFSAERPEGSISTLTIQRTEQRDSAMYRCASSLAGVQETQYFGPGTRLLVL.

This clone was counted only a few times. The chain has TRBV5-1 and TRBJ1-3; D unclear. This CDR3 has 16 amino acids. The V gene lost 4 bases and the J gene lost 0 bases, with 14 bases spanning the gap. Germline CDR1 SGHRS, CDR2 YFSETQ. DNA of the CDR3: TGCGCCAGCAGCCCCAGCGCCGGGAGCTCTGGAAACACCATATATTTT. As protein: CASSPSAGSSGNTIYF.

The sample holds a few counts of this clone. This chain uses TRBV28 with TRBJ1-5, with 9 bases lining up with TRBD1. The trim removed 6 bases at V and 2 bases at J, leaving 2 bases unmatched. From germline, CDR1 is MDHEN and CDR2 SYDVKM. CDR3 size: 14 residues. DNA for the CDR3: TGTGCCAGCAGCACAGGGGGCCGCAATCAGCCCCAGCATTTT. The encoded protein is CASSTGGRNQPQHF.

CDR3 DNA: TGTGCCAGCAGTTACCGGCGCGGGCCCGGGGGCTACACCTTC. It yields the protein CASSYRRGPGGYTF. The chain carries TRBV6-5 and TRBJ1-2; D is uncertain. Trimming stripped 2 bases from V and 8 bases from J, with 15 bases between. This CDR3 is 14 amino acids long. CDR1 and CDR2 from the germline V gene are MNHEY and SVGAGI.

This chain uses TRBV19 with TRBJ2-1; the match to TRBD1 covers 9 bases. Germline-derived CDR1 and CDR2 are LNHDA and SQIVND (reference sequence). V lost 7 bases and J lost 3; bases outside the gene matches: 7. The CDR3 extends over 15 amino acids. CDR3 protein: CASIADRGVYNEQFF. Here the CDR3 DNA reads TGTGCCAGTATCGCGGACAGGGGAGTCTACAATGAGCAGTTCTTC.

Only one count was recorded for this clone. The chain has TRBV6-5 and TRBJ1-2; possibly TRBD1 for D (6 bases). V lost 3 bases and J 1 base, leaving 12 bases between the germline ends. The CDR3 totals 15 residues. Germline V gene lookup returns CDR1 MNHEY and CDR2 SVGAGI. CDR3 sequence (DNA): TGTGCCAGCAGTTATACAGGGCTCCTTAACTATGGCTACACCTTC. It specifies CASSYTGLLNYGYTF.

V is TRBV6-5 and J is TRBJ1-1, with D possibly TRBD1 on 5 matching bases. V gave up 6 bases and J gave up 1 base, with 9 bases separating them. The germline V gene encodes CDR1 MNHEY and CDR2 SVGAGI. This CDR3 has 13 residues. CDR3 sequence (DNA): TGTGCCAGCAGGTCCGGGGGGAACACTGAAGCTTTCTTT. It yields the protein CASRSGGNTEAFF.

In DNA, the CDR3 is TGTGCCAGCAGCTTAGAAAGAACGGAGAGCTCCTACAATGAGCAGTTCTTC. Its protein product is CASSLERTESSYNEQFF. This rearrangement joins TRBV7-9 to TRBJ2-1, with no clear D. V lost 1 base, J lost 0 bases, and 13 bases lay in between. Germline CDR1 reads SEHNR; CDR2 reads FQNEAQ (reference sequence). This CDR3 comprises 17 residues.

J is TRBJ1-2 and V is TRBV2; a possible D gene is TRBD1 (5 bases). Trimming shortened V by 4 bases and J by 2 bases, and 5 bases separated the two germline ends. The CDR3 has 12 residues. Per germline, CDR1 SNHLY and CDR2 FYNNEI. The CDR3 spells CASSGQNYGYTF. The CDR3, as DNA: TGTGCCAGCAGTGGACAGAACTATGGCTACACCTTC. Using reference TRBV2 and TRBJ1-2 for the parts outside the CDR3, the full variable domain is EPEVTQTPSHQVTQMGQEVILRCVPISNHLYFYWYRQILGQKVEFLVSFYNNEISEKSEIFDDQFSVERPDGSNFTLKIRSTKLEDSAMYFCASSGQNYGYTFGSGTRLTVV.

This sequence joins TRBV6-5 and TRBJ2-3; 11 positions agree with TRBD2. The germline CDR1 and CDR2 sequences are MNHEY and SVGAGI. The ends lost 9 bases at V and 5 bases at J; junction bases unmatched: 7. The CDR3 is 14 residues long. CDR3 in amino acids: CASGTSGSLDTQYF. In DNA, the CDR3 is TGTGCCAGTGGCACTAGCGGGAGTTTAGATACGCAGTATTTT.

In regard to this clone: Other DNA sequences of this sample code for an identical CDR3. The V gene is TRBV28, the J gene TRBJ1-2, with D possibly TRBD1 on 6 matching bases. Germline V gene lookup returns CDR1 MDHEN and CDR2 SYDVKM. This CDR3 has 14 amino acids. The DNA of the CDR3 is TGTGGGGCCCGGACAGCACTGGGTCGACATGGCTACACCTTC. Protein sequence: CGARTALGRHGYTF.

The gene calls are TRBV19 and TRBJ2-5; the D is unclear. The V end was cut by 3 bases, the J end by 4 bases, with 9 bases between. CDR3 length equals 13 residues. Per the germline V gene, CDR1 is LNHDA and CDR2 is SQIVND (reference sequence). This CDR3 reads CASSMGPLETQYF. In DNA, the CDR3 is TGTGCCAGTAGTATGGGCCCCTTAGAGACCCAGTACTTC.

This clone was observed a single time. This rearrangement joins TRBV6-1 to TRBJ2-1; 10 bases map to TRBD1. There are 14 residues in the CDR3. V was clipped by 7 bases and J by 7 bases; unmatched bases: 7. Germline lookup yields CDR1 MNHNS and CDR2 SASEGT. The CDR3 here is CASIMDRGGNEQFF. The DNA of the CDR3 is TGTGCCAGCATTATGGACAGGGGGGGTAATGAGCAGTTCTTC.

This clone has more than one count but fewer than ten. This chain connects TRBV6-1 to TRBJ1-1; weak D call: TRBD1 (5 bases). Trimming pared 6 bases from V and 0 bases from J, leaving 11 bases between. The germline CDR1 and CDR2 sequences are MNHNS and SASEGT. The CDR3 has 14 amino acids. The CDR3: CASRMTVMNTEAFF. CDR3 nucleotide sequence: TGTGCCAGCAGGATGACAGTTATGAACACTGAAGCTTTCTTT.

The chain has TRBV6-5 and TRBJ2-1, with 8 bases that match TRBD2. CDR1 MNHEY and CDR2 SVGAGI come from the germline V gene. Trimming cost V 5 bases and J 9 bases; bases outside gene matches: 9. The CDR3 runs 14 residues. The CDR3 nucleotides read TGTGCCAGCAGTGATTTAGCGGGGCAGTTTGAGCAGTTCTTC. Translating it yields CASSDLAGQFEQFF.

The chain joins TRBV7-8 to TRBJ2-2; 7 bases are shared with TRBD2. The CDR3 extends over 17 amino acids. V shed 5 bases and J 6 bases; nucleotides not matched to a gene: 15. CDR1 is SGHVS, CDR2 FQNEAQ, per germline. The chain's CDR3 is CASSPKTSVSFPGELFF. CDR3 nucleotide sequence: TGTGCCAGCAGCCCGAAAACTAGCGTTTCATTCCCCGGGGAGCTGTTTTTT.

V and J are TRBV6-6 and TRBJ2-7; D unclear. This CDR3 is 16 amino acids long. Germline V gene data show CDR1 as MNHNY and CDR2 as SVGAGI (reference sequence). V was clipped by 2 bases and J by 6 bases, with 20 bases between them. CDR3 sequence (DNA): TGTGCCAGCAGTTACGGGCAGACGGCCGGCGCTGGCGAGCAGTACTTC. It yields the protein CASSYGQTAGAGEQYF.

The DNA of the CDR3 is TGTGCCAGCAGTTTCGGTGGGACAGGATCCTTCCTATGGCCCCAGCATTTT. This codes for CASSFGGTGSFLWPQHF. The chain uses TRBV27 and TRBJ1-5; 8 positions agree with TRBD1. V was clipped by 3 bases and J by 9 bases; unmatched bases: 16. The CDR3 runs to 17 residues. The V gene's germline CDR1 is MNHEY and CDR2 SMNVEV (reference sequence).

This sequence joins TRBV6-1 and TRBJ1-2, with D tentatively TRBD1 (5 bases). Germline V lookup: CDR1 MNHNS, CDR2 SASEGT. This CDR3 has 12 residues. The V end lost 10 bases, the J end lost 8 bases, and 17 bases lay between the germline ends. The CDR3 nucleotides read TGTGCCATCCGGCGGGACCACCAGGGCTACACCTTC. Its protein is CAIRRDHQGYTF.

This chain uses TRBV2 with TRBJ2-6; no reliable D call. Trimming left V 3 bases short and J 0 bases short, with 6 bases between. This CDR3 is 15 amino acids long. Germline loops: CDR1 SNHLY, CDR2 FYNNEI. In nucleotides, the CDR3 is TGTGCCAGCAGTGACGGGTCCTCTGGGGCCAACGTCCTGACTTTC. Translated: CASSDGSSGANVLTF.

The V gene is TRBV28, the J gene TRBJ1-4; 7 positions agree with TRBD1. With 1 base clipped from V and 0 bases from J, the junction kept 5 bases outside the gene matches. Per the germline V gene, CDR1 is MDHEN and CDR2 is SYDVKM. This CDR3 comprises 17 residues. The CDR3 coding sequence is TGTGCCAGCAGTTTATACAGGGGCGACACAACTAATGAAAAACTGTTTTTT. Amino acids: CASSLYRGDTTNEKLFF. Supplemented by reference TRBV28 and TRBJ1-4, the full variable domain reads DVKVTQSSRYLVKRTGEKVFLECVQDMDHENMFWYRQDPGLGLRLIYFSYDVKMKEKGDIPEGYSVSREKKERFSLILESASTNQTSMYLCASSLYRGDTTNEKLFFGSGTQLSVL.

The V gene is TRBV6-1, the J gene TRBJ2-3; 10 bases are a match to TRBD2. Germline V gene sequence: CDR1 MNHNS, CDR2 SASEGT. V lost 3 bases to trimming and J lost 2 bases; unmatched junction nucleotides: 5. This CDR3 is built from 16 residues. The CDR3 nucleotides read TGTGCCAGCAGTGAGGTAGCGGGGGGCCTCACAGATACGCAGTATTTT. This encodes CASSEVAGGLTDTQYF.

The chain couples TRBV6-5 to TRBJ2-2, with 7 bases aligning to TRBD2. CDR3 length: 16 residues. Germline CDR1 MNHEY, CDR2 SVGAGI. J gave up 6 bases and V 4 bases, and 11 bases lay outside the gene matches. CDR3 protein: CASSSHTGGFPGELFF. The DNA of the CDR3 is TGTGCCAGCAGTTCCCACACGGGGGGATTCCCCGGGGAGCTGTTTTTT.

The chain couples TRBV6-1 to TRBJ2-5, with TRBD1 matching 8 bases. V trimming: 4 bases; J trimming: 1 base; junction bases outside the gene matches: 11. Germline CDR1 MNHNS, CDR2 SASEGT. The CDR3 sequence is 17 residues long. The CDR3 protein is CASSGRATGGLQETQYF. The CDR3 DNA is TGTGCCAGCAGTGGACGAGCAACAGGGGGTCTCCAAGAGACCCAGTACTTC.

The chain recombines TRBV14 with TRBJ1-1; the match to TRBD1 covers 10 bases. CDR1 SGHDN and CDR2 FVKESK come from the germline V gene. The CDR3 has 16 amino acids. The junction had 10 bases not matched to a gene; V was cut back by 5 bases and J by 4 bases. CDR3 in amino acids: CASSSRTGGEVTEAFF. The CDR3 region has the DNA TGTGCCAGCAGCTCCAGGACAGGGGGTGAGGTCACTGAAGCTTTCTTT.

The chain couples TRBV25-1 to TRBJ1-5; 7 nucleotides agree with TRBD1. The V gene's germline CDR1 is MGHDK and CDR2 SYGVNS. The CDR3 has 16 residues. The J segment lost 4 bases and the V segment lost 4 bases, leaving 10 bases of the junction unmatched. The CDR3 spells CASSGPGDSGNQPQHF. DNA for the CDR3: TGTGCCAGCAGTGGGCCAGGGGACAGCGGGAATCAGCCCCAGCATTTT.

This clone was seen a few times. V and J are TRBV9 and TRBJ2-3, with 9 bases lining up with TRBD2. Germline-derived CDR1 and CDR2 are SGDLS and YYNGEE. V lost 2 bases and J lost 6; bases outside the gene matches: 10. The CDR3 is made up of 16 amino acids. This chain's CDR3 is CASSVLAGLKSDTQYF. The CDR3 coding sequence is TGTGCCAGCAGCGTCCTAGCGGGACTCAAGTCCGATACGCAGTATTTT.

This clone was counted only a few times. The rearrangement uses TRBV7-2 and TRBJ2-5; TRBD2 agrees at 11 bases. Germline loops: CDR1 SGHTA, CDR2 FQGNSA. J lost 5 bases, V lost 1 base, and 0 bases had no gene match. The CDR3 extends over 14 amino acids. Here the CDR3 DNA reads TGTGCCAGCAGCTTAGTAGCGGGAGGGGAGACCCAGTACTTC. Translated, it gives CASSLVAGGETQYF. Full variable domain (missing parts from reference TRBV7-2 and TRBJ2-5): GAGVSQSPSNKVTEKGKDVELRCDPISGHTALYWYRQSLGQGLEFLIYFQGNSAPDKSGLPSDRFSAERTGGSVSTLTIQRTQQEDSAVYLCASSLVAGGETQYFGPGTRLLVL.